The 20 T cell receptor beta chains below all came from one sample that was sequenced in a study of OX40 agonist ivuxolimab in advanced cancers. This table comes from immunoSEQ multiplex PCR, and its TCRdb copy is limited to in-frame clones, with some not included. The data show tens of thousands of clones, over 60% seen once. The sample in question was CD4+ or CD8+ T cells sorted from blood, obtained in a trial of the OX40 agonist ivuxolimab. The receptors stem from an adult with an advanced solid tumor such as melanoma, head and neck, liver or kidney cancer.

The chain has TRBV4-2 and TRBJ1-1, with D possibly matching TRBD1 (5 bases). Per germline, CDR1 LGHNA and CDR2 YNFKEQ. The CDR3 loop spans 14 amino acids. Trimming pared 5 bases from V and 1 base from J, leaving 11 bases between. CDR3 bases: TGTGCCAGCAGCTTGCTCCAGGGGAACACTGAAGCTTTCTTT. Its translation is CASSLLQGNTEAFF.

V is TRBV9 and J is TRBJ2-6, with D tentatively TRBD1 or TRBD2 (5 bases each). Trimming stripped 0 bases from V and 5 bases from J, with 12 bases between. From germline, CDR1 is SGDLS and CDR2 YYNGEE. The CDR3 length is 16 residues. The CDR3 protein is CASSVGGARRANVLTF. CDR3 nucleotides: TGTGCCAGCAGCGTAGGAGGGGCGCGTAGGGCCAACGTCCTGACTTTC.

The chain uses TRBV5-6 and TRBJ2-5; D gene ambiguous. The V gene lost 2 bases and the J gene lost 4 bases, with 12 bases spanning the gap. Per germline, CDR1 SGHDT and CDR2 YYEEEE. The CDR3 consists of 14 residues. The DNA of the CDR3 is TGTGCCAGCAGCTTTTACCAAGTCGGAGAGACCCAGTACTTC. Amino acid sequence: CASSFYQVGETQYF.

V gene TRBV29-1 combines with J gene TRBJ1-1, with D perhaps TRBD1 (5 bases). V dropped 1 base and J dropped 1 base, with 19 bases sitting between them. This CDR3 contains 17 residues. In germline, CDR1 is SQVTM, CDR2 ANQGSEA. As DNA, the CDR3 is TGCAGCGTTGAAGGATATCAGGGTTGGTCAGAGAACACTGAAGCTTTCTTT. This encodes CSVEGYQGWSENTEAFF.

V gene TRBV7-8 combines with J gene TRBJ1-2; maybe TRBD1 (5 bases). In germline, CDR1 is SGHVS, CDR2 FQNEAQ. V dropped 2 bases and J dropped 4 bases, with 8 bases sitting between them. CDR3 length: 13 residues. This CDR3 reads CASSLRGGYGYTF. In DNA form, the CDR3 reads TGTGCCAGCAGCTTAAGGGGAGGCTATGGCTACACCTTC.

The chain recombines TRBV7-6 with TRBJ2-3; D might be TRBD2 (5 bases). Trimming took off 3 bases at V and 1 base at J, with 11 bases between the two ends. The germline gives CDR1 SGHVS, CDR2 FNYEAQ. This CDR3 spans 15 amino acids. CDR3 coding DNA: TGTGCCAGCAGCTTTTTTGCCGGGGGCACAGATACGCAGTATTTT. It yields the protein CASSFFAGGTDTQYF.

The J gene is TRBJ2-7, the V gene TRBV10-3, with D possibly being TRBD2 (5 bases). Looked up from germline, CDR1 is ENHRY and CDR2 is SYGVKD. V dropped 1 base and J dropped 2 bases, with 9 bases sitting between them. There are 14 residues in the CDR3. DNA of the CDR3: TGTGCCATCAGTGAGTTGGGAGAGACCTACGAGCAGTACTTC. Translation gives CAISELGETYEQYF.

The rearrangement uses TRBV13 and TRBJ1-1; D is undetermined. CDR3 length equals 14 residues. Trimming removed 4 bases from V and 4 bases from J, with 13 bases in between. Looked up from germline, CDR1 is PRHDT and CDR2 is FYEKMQ (reference sequence). DNA of the CDR3: TGTGCCAGCAGCTCCTCCCAGGAGGTCACTGAAGCTTTCTTT. Protein sequence: CASSSSQEVTEAFF.

The chain uses TRBV9 and TRBJ2-7; tentatively, D is TRBD1 or TRBD2 (5 bases each). Germline CDR1 SGDLS, CDR2 YYNGEE. This CDR3 is 15 amino acids long. The V end lost 7 bases, the J end lost 5 bases, and 22 bases lay between the germline ends. The CDR3 protein is CASSERGSVWDEQYF. The CDR3 nucleotides read TGTGCCAGCTCAGAGAGGGGATCCGTCTGGGACGAGCAGTACTTC. Complete variable domain (other parts from reference TRBV9 and TRBJ2-7): DSGVTQTPKHLITATGQRVTLRCSPRSGDLSVYWYQQSLDQGLQFLIQYYNGEERAKGNILERFSAQQFPDLHSELNLSSLELGDSALYFCASSERGSVWDEQYFGPGTRLTVT.

This chain connects TRBV5-1 to TRBJ2-3; D remains ambiguous. This CDR3 region has 14 residues. The ends were cut back, 9 bases at V and 3 bases at J, with 17 bases in the middle. CDR1 and CDR2 from the germline V gene are SGHRS and YFSETQ. The CDR3 protein is CAKKVGRETDTQYF. DNA of the CDR3: TGCGCCAAAAAAGTGGGTAGAGAAACAGATACGCAGTATTTT.

The chain employs TRBV10-3 and TRBJ2-1; 11 nucleotides align to TRBD2. Germline V gene data show CDR1 as ENHRY and CDR2 as SYGVKD. The CDR3 consists of 18 residues. Trimming cost V 2 bases and J 5 bases; bases outside gene matches: 11. The CDR3 sequence: CAISETARLAGPNNEQFF. The CDR3 nucleotides read TGTGCCATCAGTGAGACTGCCCGACTAGCGGGGCCTAACAATGAGCAGTTCTTC.

V gene TRBV7-9 combines with J gene TRBJ2-7; possibly TRBD1 or TRBD2 for D (5 bases each). Trimming cost V 0 bases and J 3 bases, with 9 bases left between them. From germline, CDR1 is SEHNR and CDR2 FQNEAQ (reference sequence). The CDR3 length is 14 residues. The CDR3 sequence is CASSLAGTVYEQYF. For the CDR3, the DNA is TGTGCCAGCAGCTTAGCGGGGACGGTCTACGAGCAGTACTTC.

The chain is built from TRBV6-5 and TRBJ2-3; 7 bases align to TRBD2. V shed 2 bases and J 9 bases; nucleotides not matched to a gene: 2. The CDR3 covers 12 residues. Germline lookup yields CDR1 MNHEY and CDR2 SVGAGI. CDR3 region: CASSYPGGTQYF. CDR3 sequence (DNA): TGTGCCAGCAGTTACCCGGGGGGAACGCAGTATTTT.

There are a few counts of this clone. The V call is TRBV14, the J call TRBJ2-1; 11 bases are shared with TRBD1. Germline CDR1 and CDR2: SGHDN and FVKESK. The CDR3 has 20 residues. The trim removed 1 base at V and 1 base at J, leaving 12 bases unmatched. The CDR3 protein is CASSQGTGGAGGPSYNEQFF. Written as DNA, the CDR3 is TGTGCCAGCAGCCAAGGGACAGGGGGCGCCGGGGGTCCTTCCTACAATGAGCAGTTCTTC.

A few counts support this clone. The gene calls are TRBV7-6 and TRBJ1-3; maybe TRBD1 (5 bases). The CDR3 is made up of 13 amino acids. Trimming left V 5 bases short and J 3 bases short, with 8 bases between. Germline assignment: CDR1 SGHVS and CDR2 FNYEAQ. Here the CDR3 DNA reads TGTGCCAGCAGCGGGGACTTTGGAAACACCATATATTTT. It yields the protein CASSGDFGNTIYF.

The chain has TRBV27 and TRBJ1-5; D might be TRBD1 (5 bases). Germline lookup yields CDR1 MNHEY and CDR2 SMNVEV (reference sequence). The CDR3 sequence is 15 residues long. Trimming stripped 2 bases from V and 9 bases from J, with 17 bases between. The CDR3 is CASSLPWDAEGPQHF. The CDR3 coding sequence is TGTGCCAGCAGTTTACCGTGGGACGCGGAAGGGCCCCAGCATTTT.

The chain employs TRBV7-2 and TRBJ2-3, with 7 bases lining up with TRBD2. The germline V gene has CDR1 SGHTA and CDR2 FQGNSA. J was trimmed by 6 bases and V by 1 base; bases with no gene match: 10. The CDR3 loop spans 16 amino acids. The DNA of the CDR3 is TGTGCCAGCAGCTTAGAGGCCAGCGCAGCGGGGGATACGCAGTATTTT. Encoded protein: CASSLEASAAGDTQYF.

This chain joins TRBV29-1 and TRBJ2-3, with 15 bases matching TRBD2. From germline, CDR1 is SQVTM and CDR2 ANQGSEA. CDR3 length: 16 residues. The V segment lost 6 bases and the J segment 5 bases; nucleotides outside the gene matches: 9. The CDR3 here is CSVQGLAGGLRDTQYF. CDR3 sequence (DNA): TGCAGCGTCCAGGGACTAGCGGGGGGACTTAGAGATACGCAGTATTTT.

V gene TRBV7-6 combines with J gene TRBJ1-4; D unresolved. The CDR3 runs 16 residues. V was clipped by 5 bases and J by 0 bases, with 13 bases between them. Germline V gene data show CDR1 as SGHVS and CDR2 as FNYEAQ. In DNA, the CDR3 is TGTGCCAGCAGCCCCAGGACGGGCACAACTAATGAAAAACTGTTTTTT. Its translation: CASSPRTGTTNEKLFF.

This chain connects TRBV9 to TRBJ2-5; weak D call: TRBD1 (6 bases). This CDR3 is built from 13 residues. Germline loops: CDR1 SGDLS, CDR2 YYNGEE. Trimming pared 1 base from V and 3 bases from J, leaving 7 bases between. CDR3 DNA sequence: TGTGCCAGCAGCGTATCAGGGGAAGAGACCCAGTACTTC. Translation: CASSVSGEETQYF.